These 5 T cell receptor beta chains originate from one sample sequenced in a study of blood T cell repertoires in COVID-19. The table came from immunoSEQ multiplex PCR; TCRdb's copy has only in-frame clones and leaves some out. The data hold some 330,000 clones, with over 70% observed a single time. The specimen sequenced was PBMCs or T cells enriched from blood (not recorded which). These receptors were taken from a man aged 25-40 years who had recovered from COVID-19.

V usage is TRBV19 and J usage is TRBJ2-2; TRBD1 aligns across 8 bases. V shed 4 bases and J 5 bases; nucleotides not matched to a gene: 6. CDR3 size: 15 residues. The germline CDR1 and CDR2 sequences are LNHDA and SQIVND (reference sequence). The CDR3 region has the DNA TGTGCCAGTAGTACCGGACAGGGACGGACCGGGGAGCTGTTTTTT. Translating it yields CASSTGQGRTGELFF.

The gene calls are TRBV11-2 and TRBJ2-5, with D tentatively TRBD1 (6 bases). Germline CDR1 is SGHAT and CDR2 is FQNNGV. The CDR3 is made up of 14 amino acids. Trimming cost V 3 bases and J 1 base, with 9 bases left between them. The CDR3 reads CASSFVGGQETQYF. CDR3 DNA: TGTGCCAGCAGCTTTGTAGGGGGCCAAGAGACCCAGTACTTC.

The V call is TRBV27, the J call TRBJ1-5; D may be TRBD1 (6 bases). The V gene's germline CDR1 is MNHEY and CDR2 SMNVEV (reference sequence). There are 15 residues in the CDR3. V lost 6 bases and J lost 3, with 15 bases in between. The CDR3 spells CASSITGHLNQPQHF. In DNA form, the CDR3 reads TGTGCCAGCAGCATCACGGGACATCTCAATCAGCCCCAGCATTTT.

This clone appeared a single time. The chain has TRBV23-1 and TRBJ1-4, with 7 bases identical to TRBD1. TRBV23-1 is treated as an ORF (open reading frame) with a function not yet certain. The CDR3 extends over 18 amino acids. Trimming took 2 bases from V and 8 from J; bases not matched to a gene: 17. CDR3 nucleotide sequence: TGCGCCAGCAGTCAACTACTTAAAGTACAGGGGCCGGACGAAAAACTGTTTTTT. Its protein product is CASSQLLKVQGPDEKLFF.

In its sample, this clone was seen a few times. This chain connects TRBV9 to TRBJ1-1; D perhaps matches TRBD1 (6 bases). The V and J ends lost 3 bases and 7 bases respectively, with 22 bases between them. The germline V gene has CDR1 SGDLS and CDR2 YYNGEE. The CDR3 spans 16 residues. The DNA of the CDR3 is TGTGCCAGCAGCGCCCCCCAGGGGTGGGGAACGGGTGAAGCTTTCTTT. It encodes CASSAPQGWGTGEAFF.